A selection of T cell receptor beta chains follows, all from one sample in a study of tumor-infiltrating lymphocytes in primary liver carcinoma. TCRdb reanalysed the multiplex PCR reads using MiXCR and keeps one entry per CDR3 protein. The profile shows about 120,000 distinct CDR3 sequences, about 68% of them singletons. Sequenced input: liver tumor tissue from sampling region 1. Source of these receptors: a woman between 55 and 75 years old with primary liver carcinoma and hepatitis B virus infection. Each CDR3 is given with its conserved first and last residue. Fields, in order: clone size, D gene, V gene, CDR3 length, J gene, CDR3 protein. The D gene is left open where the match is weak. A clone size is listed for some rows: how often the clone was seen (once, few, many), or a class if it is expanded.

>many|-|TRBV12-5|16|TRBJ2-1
CASGLPRGRAVNEQFF
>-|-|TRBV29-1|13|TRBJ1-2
CRVDGESGYGYTF
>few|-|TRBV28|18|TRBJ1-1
CASSLPFLPGPKRTEAFF
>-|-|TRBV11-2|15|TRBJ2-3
CARSSVGASTDTQYF
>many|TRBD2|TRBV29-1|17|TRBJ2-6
CSVSRTSGRSGANVLTF
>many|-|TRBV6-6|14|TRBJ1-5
CASSYLGVQQPQHF
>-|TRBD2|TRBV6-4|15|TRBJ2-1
CASSDSGGGMDEQFF
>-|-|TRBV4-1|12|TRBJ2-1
CASRRPGEGLFF
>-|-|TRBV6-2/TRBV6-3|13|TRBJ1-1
CASSLNGLTGAFF
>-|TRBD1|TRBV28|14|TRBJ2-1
CASSTPGTDNEQFF
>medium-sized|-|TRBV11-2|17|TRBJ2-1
CASSLTPTTFFNDEQFF
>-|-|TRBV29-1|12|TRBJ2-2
CCAPEHTGELFF
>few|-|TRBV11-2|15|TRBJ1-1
CTSSLDPSVNAEAFF
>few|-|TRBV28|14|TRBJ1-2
CASTTSRVGYGYTF
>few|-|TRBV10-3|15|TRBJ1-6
CAAGPREGIGSPLHF
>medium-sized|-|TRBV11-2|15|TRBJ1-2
CASSQVLGERDGYTF
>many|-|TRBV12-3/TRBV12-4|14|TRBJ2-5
CASSRDFGRETQYF
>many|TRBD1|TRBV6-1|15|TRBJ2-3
CASSDGDRVTDTQYF
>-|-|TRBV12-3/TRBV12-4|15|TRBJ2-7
CASSKGIRPPYEQYF
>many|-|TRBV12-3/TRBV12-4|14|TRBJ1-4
CASSTTGSNEKLFF
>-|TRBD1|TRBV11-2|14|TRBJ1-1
CASSWDRGSTESFF
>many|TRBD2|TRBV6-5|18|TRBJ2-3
CASSYQPGLAGAVDTQYF
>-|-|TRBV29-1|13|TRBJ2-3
CSVVSAVTDMQYF